Below, one T cell receptor beta chain is given with its context. Its specific antigen is unknown. No per-base quality is available; no much larger clone lies one base away. The receptor library was made with PCR. Sequencing relied on an Illumina HiSeq 2500. TCR libraries were prepared with molecular barcoding, using unique molecular identifiers to normalize TCRbeta repertoire quantification. The public sequencing data were trimmed at Q25 with fastp and processed into clonotypes with MiXCR by TCRdb, which kept only in-frame beta chains. A single entry per CDR3 protein holds the most common genes and DNA from its merged rows. This sample has about 540,000 distinct CDR3 sequences in its table, and 15% to 20% of those were observed once. Clones ranked in the top ten supply roughly 3.3% of the sample. V is pared back by 0 bases and J by 0 bases, with 8 bases lying between the germline termini. Measured from the cysteine to the phenylalanine, the CDR3 is 15 residues long. Only the CDR3 DNA stays, 45 bases, in frame from base 1. Per the germline V gene (reference sequence), LGHDT is the CDR1 and YNNKEL is the CDR2.

The data are from a study of T-cell reconstitution after alpha-beta-depleted transplantation in children (TCRdb year 2016). Notes on the research overall: Using TCR repertoire profiling, the study followed T-cell immune reconstitution in a quantitative way in children after TCRalphabeta/CD19-depleted allogeneic hematopoietic cell transplantation.

This TCR was recovered from a human donor who donated a stem cell graft to a child with acute lymphoblastic leukemia. The V and J genes are TRBV3-1 and TRBJ1-1, with no reliable assignment of the D segment. The material sequenced was PBMCs from the stem cell graft donor, taken from the stem cell graft. The DNA sequence reads TGTGCCAGCAGCCAAGAACGGAACTTGAACACTGAAGCTTTCTTT. Its translation is CASSQERNLNTEAFF.